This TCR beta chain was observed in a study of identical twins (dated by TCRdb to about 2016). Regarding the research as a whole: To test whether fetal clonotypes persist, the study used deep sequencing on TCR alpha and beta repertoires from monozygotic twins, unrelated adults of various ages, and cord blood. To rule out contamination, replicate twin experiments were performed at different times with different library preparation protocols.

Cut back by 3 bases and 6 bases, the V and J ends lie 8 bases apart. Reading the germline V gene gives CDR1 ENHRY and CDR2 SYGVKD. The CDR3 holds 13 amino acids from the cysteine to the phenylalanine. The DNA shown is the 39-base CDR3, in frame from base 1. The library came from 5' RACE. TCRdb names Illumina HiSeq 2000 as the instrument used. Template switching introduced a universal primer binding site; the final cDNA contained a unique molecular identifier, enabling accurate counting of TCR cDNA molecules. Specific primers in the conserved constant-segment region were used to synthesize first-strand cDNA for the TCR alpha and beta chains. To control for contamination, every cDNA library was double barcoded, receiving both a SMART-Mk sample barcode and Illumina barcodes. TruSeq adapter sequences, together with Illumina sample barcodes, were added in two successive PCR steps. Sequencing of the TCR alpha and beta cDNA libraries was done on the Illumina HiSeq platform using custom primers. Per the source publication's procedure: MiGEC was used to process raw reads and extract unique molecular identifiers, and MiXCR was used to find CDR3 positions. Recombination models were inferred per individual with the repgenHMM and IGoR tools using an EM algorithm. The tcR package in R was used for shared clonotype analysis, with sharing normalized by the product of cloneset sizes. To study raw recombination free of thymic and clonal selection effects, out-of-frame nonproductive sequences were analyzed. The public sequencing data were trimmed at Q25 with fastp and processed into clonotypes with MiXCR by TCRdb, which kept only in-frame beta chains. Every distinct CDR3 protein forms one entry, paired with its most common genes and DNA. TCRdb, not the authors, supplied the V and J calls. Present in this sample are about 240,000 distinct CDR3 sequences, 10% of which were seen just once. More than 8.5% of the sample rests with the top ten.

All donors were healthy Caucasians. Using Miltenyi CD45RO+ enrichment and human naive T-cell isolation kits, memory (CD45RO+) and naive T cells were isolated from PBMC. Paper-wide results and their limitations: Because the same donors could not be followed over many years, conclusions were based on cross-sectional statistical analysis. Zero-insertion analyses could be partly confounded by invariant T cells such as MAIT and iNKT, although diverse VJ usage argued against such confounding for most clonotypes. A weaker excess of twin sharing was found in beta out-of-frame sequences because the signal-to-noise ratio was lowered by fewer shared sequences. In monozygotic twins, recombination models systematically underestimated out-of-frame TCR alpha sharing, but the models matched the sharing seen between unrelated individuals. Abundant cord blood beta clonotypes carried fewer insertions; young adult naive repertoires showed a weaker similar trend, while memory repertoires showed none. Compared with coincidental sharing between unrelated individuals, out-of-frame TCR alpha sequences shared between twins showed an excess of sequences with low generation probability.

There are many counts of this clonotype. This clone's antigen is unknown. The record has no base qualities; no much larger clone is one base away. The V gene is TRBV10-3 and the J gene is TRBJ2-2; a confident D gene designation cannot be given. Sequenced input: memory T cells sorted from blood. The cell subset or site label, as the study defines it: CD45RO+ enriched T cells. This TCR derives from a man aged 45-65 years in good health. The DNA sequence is TGTGCCATCAGTGAACGGGTTTCCGGGGAGCTGTTTTTT. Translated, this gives CAISERVSGELFF.